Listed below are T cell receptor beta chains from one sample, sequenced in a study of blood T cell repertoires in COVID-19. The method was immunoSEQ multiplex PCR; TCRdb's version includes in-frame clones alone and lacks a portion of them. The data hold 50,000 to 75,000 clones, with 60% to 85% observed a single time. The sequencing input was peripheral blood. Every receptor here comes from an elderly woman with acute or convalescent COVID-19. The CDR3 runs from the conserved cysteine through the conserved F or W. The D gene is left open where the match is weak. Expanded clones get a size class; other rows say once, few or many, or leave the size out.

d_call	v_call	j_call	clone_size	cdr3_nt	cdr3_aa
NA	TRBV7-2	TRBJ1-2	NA	TGTGCCAGCAGCTTAGTGGGCGGAACGGCGGGGCCGAACTATGGCTACACCTTC	CASSLVGGTAGPNYGYTF
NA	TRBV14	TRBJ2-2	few	TGTGCCAGCAGCCAAGATAATATGGGGCCCAGGGAGCTGTTTTTT	CASSQDNMGPRELFF
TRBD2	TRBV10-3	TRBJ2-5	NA	TGTGCCATCAGTGACGTCGGGACTAGGTTAGAGACCCAGTACTTC	CAISDVGTRLETQYF
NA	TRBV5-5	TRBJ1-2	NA	TGTGCCAGCAGCTTGGGGGGCAATACCAACTATGGCTACACCTTC	CASSLGGNTNYGYTF
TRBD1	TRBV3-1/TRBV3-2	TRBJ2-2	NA	TGTGCCAGCAGCCGGACTCGGGGGACAGGCTTCTCCGGGGAGCTGTTTTTT	CASSRTRGTGFSGELFF
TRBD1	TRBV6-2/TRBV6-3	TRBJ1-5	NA	TGTGCCAGCAGTTCAATTTTCAGGGGGGATCAGCCCCAGCATTTT	CASSSIFRGDQPQHF
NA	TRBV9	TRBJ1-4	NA	TGTGCCAGCAGCGGAGCGACAGGCCTTAATGAAAAACTGTTTTTT	CASSGATGLNEKLFF
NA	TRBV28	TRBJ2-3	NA	TGTGCCAGCAGCCCGACTAGACTTACGCAGTATTTT	CASSPTRLTQYF
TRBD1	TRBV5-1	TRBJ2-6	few	TGCGCCAGCAGCCCGGGCCCTTCGACAGGGCTTGCCTCTGGGGCCAACGTCCTGACTTTC	CASSPGPSTGLASGANVLTF
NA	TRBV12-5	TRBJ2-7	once	TGTGCTAGTGCCCCCCCAACCTACGAGCAGTACTTC	CASAPPTYEQYF
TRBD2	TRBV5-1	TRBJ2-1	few	TGCGCCAGCAGTTTGCAGCGGGAGGGCCGGAATGAGCAGTTCTTC	CASSLQREGRNEQFF
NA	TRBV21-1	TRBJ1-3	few	TGTGCCAGCAGGACAGGGTACGGAAACACCATATATTTT	CASRTGYGNTIYF
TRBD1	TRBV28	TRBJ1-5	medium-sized	TGTGCCAGCAGCACACAGGGGAGCAATCAGCCCCAGCATTTT	CASSTQGSNQPQHF
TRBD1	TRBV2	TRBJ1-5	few	TGTGCCAGCAGCCCCGGACAGGGTTGGAATCAGCCCCAGCATTTT	CASSPGQGWNQPQHF
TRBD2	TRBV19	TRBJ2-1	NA	TGTGCCAGTAGTATGGGGACTAGCGGTTACAATGAGCAGTTCTTC	CASSMGTSGYNEQFF
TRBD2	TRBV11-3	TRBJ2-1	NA	TGTGCCAGCAGCTTAGGACTAGCGGGAGACCCCACCTACAATGAGCAGTTCTTC	CASSLGLAGDPTYNEQFF
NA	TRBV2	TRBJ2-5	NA	TGTGCCAACCACAGGGTGAGGCAAGAGACCCAGTACTTC	CANHRVRQETQYF
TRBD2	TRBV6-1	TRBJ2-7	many	TGTGCCAGCAGTGAATCTAGCGGGAGGGCCTCGTCCGAGCAGTACTTC	CASSESSGRASSEQYF
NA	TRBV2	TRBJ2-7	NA	TGTGCCAGCAGTGAGGGCCGGGGTCGCGAGCAGTACTTC	CASSEGRGREQYF
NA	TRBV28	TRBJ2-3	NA	TGTGCCAGCACCTGGGGGACTAGCACAGATACGCAGTATTTT	CASTWGTSTDTQYF
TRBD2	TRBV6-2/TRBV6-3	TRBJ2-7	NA	TGTGCCAGCAGTTACTCGCCTAGCGGGACCTACGAGCAGTACTTC	CASSYSPSGTYEQYF
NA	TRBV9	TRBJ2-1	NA	TGTGCCAGCAGCGTTTCCTCCGGGACATACTACAATGAGCAGTTCTTC	CASSVSSGTYYNEQFF
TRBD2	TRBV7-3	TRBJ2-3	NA	TGTGCCAGCAGCCCGGGACTAGCGGGAGCAGATACGCAGTATTTT	CASSPGLAGADTQYF
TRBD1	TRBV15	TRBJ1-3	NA	TGTGCCACCAGCAGAGACCGACAGGGCTCTGGAAACACCATATATTTT	CATSRDRQGSGNTIYF
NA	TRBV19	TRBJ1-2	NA	TGTGCCAGTAGTATAGAAGCGGCCAGGCTGGACTATGGCTACACCTTC	CASSIEAARLDYGYTF
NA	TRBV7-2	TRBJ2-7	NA	TGTGCCAGCAGCTTAGTCCCCGGCTACGAGCAGTACTTC	CASSLVPGYEQYF
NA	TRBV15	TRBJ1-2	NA	TGTGCCACCAGCAGACCTTCCACAGCTAACTATGGCTACACCTTC	CATSRPSTANYGYTF
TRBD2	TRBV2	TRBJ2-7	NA	TGTGCCAGTCTCCGGGCGGGACTAGCGGACGAGCAGTACTTC	CASLRAGLADEQYF
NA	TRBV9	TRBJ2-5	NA	TGTGCCAGTACTCCCGGGACACGACAAGAGACCCAGTACTTC	CASTPGTRQETQYF
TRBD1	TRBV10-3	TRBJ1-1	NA	TGTGCCATCAGTGATGAGACAGGGAGGCACACTGAAGCTTTCTTT	CAISDETGRHTEAFF
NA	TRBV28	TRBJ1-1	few	TGTGCCAGCAGTCCCGGGACATTCTTGAACACTGAAGCTTTCTTT	CASSPGTFLNTEAFF
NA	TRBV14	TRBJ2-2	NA	TGTGCCAGCAGCCCTCTTGTAGCCACCGGGGAGCTGTTTTTT	CASSPLVATGELFF
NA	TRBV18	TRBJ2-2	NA	TGTGCCAGCTCACCTTTAAACACCGGGGAGCTGTTTTTT	CASSPLNTGELFF
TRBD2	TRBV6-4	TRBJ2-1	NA	TGTGCCAGCAGTCCCCGCTTAGCGGGATACAATGAGCAGTTCTTC	CASSPRLAGYNEQFF
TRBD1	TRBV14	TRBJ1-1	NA	TGTGCCAGCAGCCTTCCGGGACAGAGACACACTGAAGCTTTCTTT	CASSLPGQRHTEAFF
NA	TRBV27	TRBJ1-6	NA	TGTGCCAGCAGTTTTGGGGGCAGGGCTTCACCCCTCCACTTT	CASSFGGRASPLHF
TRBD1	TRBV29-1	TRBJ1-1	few	TGCAGCGTTGGGACAGGGGGTTCCCCGTTCACTGAAGCTTTCTTT	CSVGTGGSPFTEAFF
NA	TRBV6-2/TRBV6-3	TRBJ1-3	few	TGTGCCAGCAGTTATCAGGGCCGTAGCTCTGGAAACACCATATATTTT	CASSYQGRSSGNTIYF
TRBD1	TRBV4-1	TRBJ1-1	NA	TGCGCCAGCAGCCCATATGGGACAGCGAACACTGAAGCTTTCTTT	CASSPYGTANTEAFF
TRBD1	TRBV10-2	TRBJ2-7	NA	TGCGCCAGCAGTGAGGGCAGGGGGATTTTCGAGCAGTACTTC	CASSEGRGIFEQYF